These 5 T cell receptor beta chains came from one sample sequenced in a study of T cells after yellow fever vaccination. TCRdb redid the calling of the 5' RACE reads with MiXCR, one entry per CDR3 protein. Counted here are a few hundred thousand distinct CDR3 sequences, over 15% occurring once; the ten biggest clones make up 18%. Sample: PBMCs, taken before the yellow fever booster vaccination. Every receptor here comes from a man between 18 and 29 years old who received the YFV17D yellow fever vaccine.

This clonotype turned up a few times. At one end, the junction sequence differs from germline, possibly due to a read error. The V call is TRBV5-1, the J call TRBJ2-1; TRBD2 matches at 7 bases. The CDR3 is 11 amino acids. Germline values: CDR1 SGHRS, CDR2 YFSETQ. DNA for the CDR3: TGCGCCAGCACCTCTACGGGGGGTAGAGTCTTC. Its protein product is CASTSTGGRVF.

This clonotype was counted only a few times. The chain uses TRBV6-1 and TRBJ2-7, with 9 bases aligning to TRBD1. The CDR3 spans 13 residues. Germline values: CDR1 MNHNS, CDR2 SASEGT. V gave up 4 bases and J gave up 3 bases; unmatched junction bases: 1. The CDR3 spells CASSGQGDYEQYF. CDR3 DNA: TGTGCCAGCAGTGGACAGGGGGACTACGAGCAGTACTTC.

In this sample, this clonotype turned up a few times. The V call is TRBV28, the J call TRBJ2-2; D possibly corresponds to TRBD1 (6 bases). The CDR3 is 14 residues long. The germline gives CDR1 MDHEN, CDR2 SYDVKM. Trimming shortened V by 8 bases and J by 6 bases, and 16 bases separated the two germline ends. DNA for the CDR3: TGTGCCAGCCGGAAAACAGGGTCCTCCGGGGAGCTGTTTTTT. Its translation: CASRKTGSSGELFF.

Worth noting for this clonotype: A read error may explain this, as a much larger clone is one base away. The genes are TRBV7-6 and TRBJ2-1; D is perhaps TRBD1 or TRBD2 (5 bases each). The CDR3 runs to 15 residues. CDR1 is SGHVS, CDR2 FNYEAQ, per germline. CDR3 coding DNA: TGTGCCAGCAGCTGGGGGAGCGGACCCCTCAATGAGCTGTTCTTC. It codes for CASSWGSGPLNELFF.

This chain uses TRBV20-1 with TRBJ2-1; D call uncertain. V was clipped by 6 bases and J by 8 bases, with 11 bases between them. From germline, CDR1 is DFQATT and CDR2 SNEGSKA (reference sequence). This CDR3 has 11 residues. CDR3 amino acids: CSARNTDEQFF. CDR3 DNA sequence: TGCAGTGCCAGAAACACGGATGAGCAGTTCTTC.